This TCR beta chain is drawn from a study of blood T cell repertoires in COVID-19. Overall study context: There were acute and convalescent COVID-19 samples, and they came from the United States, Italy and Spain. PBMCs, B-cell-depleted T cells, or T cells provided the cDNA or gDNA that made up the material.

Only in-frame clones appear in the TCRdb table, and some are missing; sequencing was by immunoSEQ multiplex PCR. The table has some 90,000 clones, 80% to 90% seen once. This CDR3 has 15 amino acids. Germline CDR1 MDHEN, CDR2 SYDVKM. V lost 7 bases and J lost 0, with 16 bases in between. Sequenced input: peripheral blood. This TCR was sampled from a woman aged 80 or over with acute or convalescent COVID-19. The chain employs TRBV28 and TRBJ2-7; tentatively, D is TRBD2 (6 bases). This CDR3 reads CASTRPGGDSYEQYF. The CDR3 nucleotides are TGTGCCAGCACCCGCCCCGGCGGGGACTCCTACGAGCAGTACTTC.